This T cell receptor (beta chain) was retrieved from a study of control samples from healthy donors and cancer patients. The length of the CDR3 is 13 residues. Trimming took 5 bases from V and 5 from J, leaving 12 bases between them. The assay was immunoSEQ multiplex PCR, and TCRdb's table has in-frame clones only and misses some. The data hold 150,000 to 200,000 clones, with just over 90% observed a single time. This clonotype was sampled from a man aged 25 to 40 in good health. The sequencing input was blood. The rearrangement uses TRBV12-3 or TRBV12-4 and TRBJ1-1; D remains unclear. The CDR3 loop reads CASSPIGETEAFF. The CDR3 DNA is TGTGCCAGCAGTCCTATTGGGGAGACTGAAGCTTTCTTT.